This record covers a single T cell receptor beta chain. Stem cell-like memory, regulatory, central memory and naive CD4+ cells were sorted via CD45RO/CCR7/CD25/CD127/CD95/CD27. In all sorted populations, purity surpassed 98%. The isolated RNA, all of it, was reverse transcribed, so expressed TCRB transcripts were what got sequenced. Samples of naive, central memory and regulatory T cells yielded a mean of around 3.4 million reads. Data came from immunoSEQ multiplex PCR; TCRdb stores just in-frame clones and leaves some out. Among about 370,000 clones, less than 15% were seen once, and the ten largest hold about 0.02%. The length of the CDR3 is 16 residues. The germline V gene encodes CDR1 SGHDN and CDR2 FVKESK. Between the trimmed V and J ends, which lost 0 bases and 0 bases, there was a span of 11 bases. This sample was included in a study of beta chain features in type 1 diabetes.

Sample: naive CD4+ T cells from blood. This TCR came from a woman under 30 in good health. The V gene is TRBV14, the J gene TRBJ1-1; TRBD1 might be the D (5 bases). CDR3 protein: CASSQDWGSLNTEAFF. The CDR3 DNA reads TGTGCCAGCAGCCAAGATTGGGGCAGCTTGAACACTGAAGCTTTCTTT.